The 5 T cell receptor beta chains presented below share a single source sample, sequenced in a study of siplizumab effects on memory and regulatory T cells. For these TCRs, the target antigens are not known. TCRdb's table, derived via immunoSEQ multiplex PCR, lists solely in-frame clones and lacks some. Among about 13,000 clones listed, roughly 40% were seen once. The authors kept the mixed lymphocyte reaction cells in coculture at 37°C for approximately 6 days. The material sequenced was CFSE-low (dividing) CD8+ T cells sorted from an allogeneic mixed lymphocyte reaction. The receptors derive from a human donor in good health; the cells came from an allogeneic mixed lymphocyte reaction.

This clone was counted a few times. The V gene is TRBV7-6, the J gene TRBJ1-2; D might be TRBD1 (5 bases). V was shortened by 5 bases and J by 7 bases, with 17 bases between the two germline ends. The germline V gene has CDR1 SGHVS and CDR2 FNYEAQ. This CDR3 contains 14 residues. CDR3 DNA: TGTGCCAGCAGCCCTTCCGAGGGCAGGGTTGGCTACACCTTC. This gives the protein CASSPSEGRVGYTF.

This clone was seen a few times. The CDR3 protein is CASSLIGDYGEKLFF. The CDR3 bases are TGTGCCAGCAGTTTGATAGGGGACTATGGTGAAAAACTGTTTTTT. The rearrangement joins TRBV27 to TRBJ1-4, with a possible D match to TRBD1 (5 bases). Germline-derived CDR1 and CDR2 are MNHEY and SMNVEV (reference sequence). V gave up 3 bases and J gave up 7 bases, with 15 bases separating them. This CDR3 is built from 15 residues.

J is TRBJ1-5 and V is TRBV27; 7 bases agree with TRBD1. The germline V gene encodes CDR1 MNHEY and CDR2 SMNVEV (reference sequence). The CDR3 has 15 amino acids. Losses at the gene ends were 4 bases for V and 4 bases for J; bases not matched to a gene: 7. The CDR3 sequence: CASSYTGEENQPQHF. CDR3 nucleotides: TGTGCCAGCAGTTACACAGGGGAGGAGAATCAGCCCCAGCATTTT.

This clone was observed a handful of times. The rearrangement links TRBV27 to TRBJ2-7; TRBD1 aligns across 8 bases. The CDR3 is made up of 13 amino acids. Trimming at V came to 4 bases and at J to 3 bases, leaving 2 bases not matched to a gene. The germline CDR1 and CDR2 sequences are MNHEY and SMNVEV (reference sequence). The CDR3 DNA reads TGTGCCAGCAGTTACGGACAGGGCTACGAGCAGTACTTC. It is translated as CASSYGQGYEQYF.

J is TRBJ2-1 and V is TRBV6-5, with TRBD1 identical over 7 bases. Germline V gene data show CDR1 as MNHEY and CDR2 as SVGAGI. The CDR3 spans 15 residues. J was trimmed by 4 bases and V by 0 bases; bases with no gene match: 3. CDR3 DNA: TGTGCCAGCAGTTACTCGGGACAGCCATACAATGAGCAGTTCTTC. As protein: CASSYSGQPYNEQFF.